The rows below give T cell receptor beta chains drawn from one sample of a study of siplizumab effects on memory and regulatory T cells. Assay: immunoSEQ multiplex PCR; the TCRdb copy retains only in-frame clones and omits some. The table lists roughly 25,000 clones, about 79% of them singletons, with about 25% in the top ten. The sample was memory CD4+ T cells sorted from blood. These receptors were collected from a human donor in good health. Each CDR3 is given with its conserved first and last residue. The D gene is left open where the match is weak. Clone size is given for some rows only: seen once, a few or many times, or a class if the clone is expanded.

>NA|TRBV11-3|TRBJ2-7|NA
CASSLQTRAPEQYF
TGTGCCAGCAGCCTGCAGACGCGGGCCCCCGAGCAGTACTTC
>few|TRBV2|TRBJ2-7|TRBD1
CASSEPPGTAQGTYEQYF
TGTGCCAGCAGTGAACCACCGGGGACAGCGCAAGGAACCTACGAGCAGTACTTC
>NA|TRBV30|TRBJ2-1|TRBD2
CALMLTSGRGYNEQFF
TGTGCCTTGATGTTGACTAGCGGGAGGGGATACAATGAGCAGTTCTTC
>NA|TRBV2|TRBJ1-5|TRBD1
CASRPGTGGGQPQHF
TGTGCCAGCAGGCCCGGGACAGGGGGAGGTCAGCCCCAGCATTTT
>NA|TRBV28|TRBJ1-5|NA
CASSPWTANQPQHF
TGTGCCAGCAGTCCATGGACAGCTAATCAGCCCCAGCATTTT
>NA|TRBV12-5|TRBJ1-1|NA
CASGLVGGRVPEAFF
TGTGCTAGTGGTTTGGTAGGGGGGCGCGTTCCTGAAGCTTTCTTT
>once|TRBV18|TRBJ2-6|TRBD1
CASSEGPGQGALGANVLTF
TGTGCCAGCTCAGAAGGTCCGGGACAGGGGGCGCTTGGGGCCAACGTCCTGACTTTC
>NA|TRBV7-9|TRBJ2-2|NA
CASSVTSGAGELFF
TGTGCCAGCAGCGTAACCTCCGGGGCCGGGGAGCTGTTTTTT
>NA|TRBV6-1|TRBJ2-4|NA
CASSETLVLAKNIQYF
TGTGCCAGCAGTGAGACGCTAGTTCTAGCCAAAAACATTCAGTACTTC
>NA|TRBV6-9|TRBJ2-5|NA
CASSYNRRETQYF
TGTGCCAGCAGTTACAACAGGAGGGAGACCCAGTACTTC
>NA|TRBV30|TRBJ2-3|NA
CAWTKVAASTDTQYF
TGTGCCTGGACCAAGGTCGCAGCTAGCACAGATACGCAGTATTTT
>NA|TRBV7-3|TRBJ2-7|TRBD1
CASSHGQGASYEQYF
TGTGCCAGCAGCCACGGACAGGGGGCCTCCTACGAGCAGTACTTC
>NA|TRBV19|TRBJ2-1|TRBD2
CASSSRRPAGGAYNEQFF
TGTGCCAGTAGTTCCCGTCGTCCAGCGGGGGGCGCCTACAATGAGCAGTTCTTC
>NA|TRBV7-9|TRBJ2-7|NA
CASSSARTEVHEQYF
TGTGCCAGCAGCTCGGCCCGGACTGAGGTCCACGAGCAGTACTTC
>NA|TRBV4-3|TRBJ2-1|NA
CASSQDPGEQFF
TGCGCCAGCAGCCAAGATCCCGGTGAGCAGTTCTTC
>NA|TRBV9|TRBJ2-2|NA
CASSVAARNTGELFF
TGTGCCAGCAGCGTAGCCGCGAGGAACACCGGGGAGCTGTTTTTT
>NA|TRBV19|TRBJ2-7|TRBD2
CASTKGTSGSSQPRRQYF
TGTGCCAGTACCAAAGGGACTAGCGGGAGCTCCCAACCGAGGCGGCAGTACTTC
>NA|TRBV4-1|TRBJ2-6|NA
CASSLEPQGSGANVLTF
TGCGCCAGCAGCCTAGAGCCTCAGGGATCTGGGGCCAACGTCCTGACTTTC
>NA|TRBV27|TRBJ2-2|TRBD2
CASSFTPIAGFDTGELFF
TGTGCCAGCAGTTTCACCCCCATAGCGGGCTTTGACACCGGGGAGCTGTTTTTT
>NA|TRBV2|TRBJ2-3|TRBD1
CASRYRQGTDTQYF
TGTGCCAGCAGGTACCGACAGGGGACAGATACGCAGTATTTT
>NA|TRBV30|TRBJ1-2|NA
CAWSGSRGYTF
TGTGCCTGGAGTGGAAGTCGTGGCTACACCTTC
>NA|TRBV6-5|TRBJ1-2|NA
CASSYSIVGVNYGYTF
TGTGCCAGCAGTTACTCGATTGTAGGGGTAAACTATGGCTACACCTTC
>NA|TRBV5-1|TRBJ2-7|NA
CASSLGPPPHEQYF
TGCGCCAGCAGCTTGGGTCCGCCTCCCCACGAGCAGTACTTC
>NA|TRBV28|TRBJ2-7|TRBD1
CASSTPGQGRYEQYF
TGTGCCAGCAGCACCCCGGGACAGGGAAGGTACGAGCAGTACTTC
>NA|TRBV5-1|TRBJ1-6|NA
CASSLGRGQNNSPLHF
TGCGCCAGCAGCTTGGGAAGGGGCCAAAATAATTCACCCCTCCACTTT
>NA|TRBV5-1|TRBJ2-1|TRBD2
CASSPGLSGVSYNEQFF
TGCGCCAGCAGCCCCGGACTAAGCGGGGTATCCTACAATGAGCAGTTCTTC
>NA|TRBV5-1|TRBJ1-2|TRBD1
CASSAGQGFGYGYTF
TGCGCCAGCAGCGCCGGACAGGGATTTGGTTATGGCTACACCTTC
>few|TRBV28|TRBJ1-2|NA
CASSPGWGAGDYGYTF
TGTGCCAGCAGCCCGGGGTGGGGGGCCGGCGACTATGGCTACACCTTC
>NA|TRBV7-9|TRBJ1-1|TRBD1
CASSLTYRGPNTEAFF
TGTGCCAGCAGCTTAACTTACAGGGGCCCGAACACTGAAGCTTTCTTT
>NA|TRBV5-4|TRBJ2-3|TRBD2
CASSKSAGGLSIGTDTQYF
TGTGCCAGCAGTAAATCAGCGGGAGGGCTTTCTATTGGCACAGATACGCAGTATTTT
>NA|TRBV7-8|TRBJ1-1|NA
CASSLAGGKAFF
TGTGCCAGCAGCTTAGCTGGGGGTAAAGCTTTCTTT
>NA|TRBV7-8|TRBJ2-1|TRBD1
CASSPTQGAVYNEQFF
TGTGCCAGCAGCCCAACCCAGGGGGCGGTTTACAATGAGCAGTTCTTC
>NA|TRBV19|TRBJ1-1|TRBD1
CASSRTSTGGMNTEAFF
TGTGCCAGTAGTCGAACCTCGACAGGGGGGATGAACACTGAAGCTTTCTTT
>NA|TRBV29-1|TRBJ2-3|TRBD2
CSVYGLAGAGSTDTQYF
TGCAGCGTTTATGGACTAGCGGGAGCAGGTAGCACAGATACGCAGTATTTT
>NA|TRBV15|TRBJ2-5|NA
CATSRELRQQETQYF
TGTGCCACCAGCAGAGAGCTACGACAGCAAGAGACCCAGTACTTC
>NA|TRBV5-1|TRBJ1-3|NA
CASSGLTGAGNTIYF
TGCGCCAGCAGCGGACTGACAGGAGCAGGAAACACCATATATTTT
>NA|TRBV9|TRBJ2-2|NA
CASSVDSWDGELFF
TGTGCCAGCAGCGTAGATTCTTGGGACGGGGAGCTGTTTTTT
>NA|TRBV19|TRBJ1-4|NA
CASSIGGPTSGKLFF
TGTGCCAGTAGTATAGGAGGTCCAACGTCAGGAAAACTGTTTTTT
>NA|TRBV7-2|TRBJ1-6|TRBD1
CASSSRTGRYSPLHF
TGTGCCAGCAGCTCAAGGACAGGGAGATATTCACCCCTCCACTTT
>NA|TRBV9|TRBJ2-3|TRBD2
CASSPRTRVGTDTQYF
TGTGCCAGCAGCCCCCGGACTAGGGTTGGCACAGATACGCAGTATTTT
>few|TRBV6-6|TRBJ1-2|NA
CASSEKPGLSYGYTF
TGTGCCAGCAGTGAGAAGCCGGGACTGAGCTATGGCTACACCTTC
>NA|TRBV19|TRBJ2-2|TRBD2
CASRDRSGRTNTGELFF
TGTGCCAGTAGGGATAGAAGCGGGAGGACGAACACCGGGGAGCTGTTTTTT
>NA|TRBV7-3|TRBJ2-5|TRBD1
CASSFHGQGTQYF
TGTGCCAGCAGCTTTCATGGACAGGGAACCCAGTACTTC
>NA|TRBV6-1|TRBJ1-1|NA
CASTTDSNTEAFF
TGTGCCAGCACTACGGACAGTAACACTGAAGCTTTCTTT
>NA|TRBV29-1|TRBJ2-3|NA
CSVEGGGYSTDTQYF
TGCAGCGTTGAAGGGGGCGGTTACAGCACAGATACGCAGTATTTT
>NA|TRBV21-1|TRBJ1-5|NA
CASRPTGGNQPQHF
TGTGCCAGCAGACCGACAGGGGGTAATCAGCCCCAGCATTTT
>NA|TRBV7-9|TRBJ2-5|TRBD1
CASSTRQGSTQYF
TGTGCCAGCAGCACCAGACAGGGGTCGACCCAGTACTTC
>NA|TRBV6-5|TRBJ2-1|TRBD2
CASSATSGRAGEQFF
TGTGCCAGCAGTGCTACTAGCGGGAGGGCCGGGGAGCAGTTCTTC
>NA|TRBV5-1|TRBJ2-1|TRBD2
CASSYGTSGGEQFF
TGCGCCAGCAGCTACGGGACTAGCGGCGGGGAGCAGTTCTTC
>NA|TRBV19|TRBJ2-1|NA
CASTRGGMFNEQFF
TGTGCCAGTACCCGGGGTGGAATGTTTAATGAGCAGTTCTTC
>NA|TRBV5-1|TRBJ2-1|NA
CASSLGLSSYNEQFF
TGCGCCAGCAGCTTGGGGCTTAGCTCCTACAATGAGCAGTTCTTC
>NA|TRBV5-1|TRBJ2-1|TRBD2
CASSLTSGREGTNEQFF
TGCGCCAGCAGCTTGACTAGCGGGAGGGAGGGAACGAATGAGCAGTTCTTC
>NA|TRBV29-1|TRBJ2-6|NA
CSVEASSGANVLTF
TGCAGCGTTGAAGCAAGCTCTGGGGCCAACGTCCTGACTTTC
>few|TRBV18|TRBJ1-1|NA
CASSPRMDNTEAFF
TGTGCCAGCTCACCACGGATGGATAACACTGAAGCTTTCTTT
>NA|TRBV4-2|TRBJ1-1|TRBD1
CASSQSGQGMNTEAFF
TGTGCCAGCAGCCAGTCTGGACAGGGGATGAACACTGAAGCTTTCTTT
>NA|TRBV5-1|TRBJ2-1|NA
CASSRRPGTTSSGSYNEQFF
TGCGCCAGCAGCCGACGACCGGGAACAACTTCCAGCGGCTCCTACAATGAGCAGTTCTTC
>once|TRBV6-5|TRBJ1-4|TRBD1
CASSGWDRDGGKLFF
TGTGCCAGCAGTGGCTGGGACAGGGATGGGGGAAAACTGTTTTTT
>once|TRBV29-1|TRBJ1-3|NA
CSVSRGGNTIYF
TGCAGCGTTTCCAGGGGAGGAAACACCATATATTTT
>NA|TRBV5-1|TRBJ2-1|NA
CASSLGDGYNEQFF
TGCGCCAGCAGCTTGGGGGACGGCTACAATGAGCAGTTCTTC
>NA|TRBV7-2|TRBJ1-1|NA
CASSLGGTGTEAFF
TGTGCCAGCAGCTTAGGGGGGACGGGGACTGAAGCTTTCTTT